Below are 29 T cell receptor beta chains sequenced from a single sample in a study of cytomegalovirus exposure and HLA in healthy donors. A multiplex PCR was run with 60 Vbeta primers and 13 Jbeta primers. The repertoire was sequenced with immunoSEQ multiplex PCR; TCRdb's copy has only in-frame clones and lacks some. Of more than 85,000 clones in the sample, 65% to 90% are singletons; the top ten hold less than 2.5%. Sequenced input: PBMCs. These receptors all stem from a woman between 25 and 40 years old in good health and CMV-seronegative.

The V gene is TRBV5-1, the J gene TRBJ2-7; 9 bases match TRBD1. Germline V lookup: CDR1 SGHRS, CDR2 YFSETQ. Losses at the gene ends were 8 bases for V and 3 bases for J; bases not matched to a gene: 9. The CDR3 spans 14 residues. The CDR3 bases are TGCGCCAGTCAGGGACAGGGAATTCGCTACGAGCAGTACTTC. This codes for CASQGQGIRYEQYF.

This chain joins TRBV10-2 and TRBJ1-2; D not resolved. CDR1 and CDR2 from the germline V gene are WSHSY and SAAADI. Trimming left V 2 bases short and J 4 bases short, with 11 bases between. The CDR3 contains 14 residues. The CDR3 nucleotides are TGCGCCAGCAGTGAGAGTGATCCGGTCTATGGCTACACCTTC. It translates to CASSESDPVYGYTF.

The CDR3 DNA reads TGTGCCAGCAGCTTGGGGACAGGGGTTGGCCAGCCCCAGCATTTT. This translates into CASSLGTGVGQPQHF. This chain connects TRBV7-2 to TRBJ1-5, with 10 bases fitting TRBD1. Trimming cost V 3 bases and J 7 bases; bases outside gene matches: 6. Germline CDR1 and CDR2: SGHTA and FQGNSA. The CDR3 runs 15 residues.

This chain links TRBV7-2 with TRBJ1-5, with TRBD1 matching 8 bases. This CDR3 region has 14 residues. V was pared by 5 bases and J by 5 bases, with 5 bases of the junction left unmatched. CDR1 and CDR2 from the germline V gene are SGHTA and FQGNSA. CDR3 nucleotide sequence: TGTGCCAGCAGCCCCCAGGGACAGGATCAGCCCCAGCATTTT. Protein sequence: CASSPQGQDQPQHF.

This sequence joins TRBV7-2 and TRBJ2-1; 7 nucleotides match TRBD2. CDR1 and CDR2 from the germline V gene are SGHTA and FQGNSA. CDR3 length: 15 amino acids. The junction had 11 bases not matched to a gene; V was cut back by 4 bases and J by 8 bases. CDR3 nucleotide sequence: TGTGCCAGCAGCTCTCAGGGAGGGCGCTTGGATGAGCAGTTCTTC. The encoded protein is CASSSQGGRLDEQFF.

The chain is built from TRBV11-2 and TRBJ2-1; TRBD1 aligns across 8 bases. J lost 9 bases, V lost 5 bases, and 9 bases had no gene match. CDR1 and CDR2 (germline): SGHAT, FQNNGV. The CDR3 totals 14 residues. The CDR3 DNA follows: TGTGCCAGCAGCCCGCAGGGGGCTATTGGTGAGCAGTTCTTC. Translation gives CASSPQGAIGEQFF.

The rearrangement joins TRBV27 to TRBJ2-5, with D tentatively TRBD1 (6 bases). This CDR3 contains 13 residues. Per the germline V gene, CDR1 is MNHEY and CDR2 is SMNVEV (reference sequence). Trimming took 6 bases from V and 5 from J, leaving 13 bases between them. For the CDR3, the DNA is TGTGCCAGCAGCCCCAGGGGTGGCGAGACCCAGTACTTC. Protein product: CASSPRGGETQYF.

The rearrangement uses TRBV30 and TRBJ1-4, with a possible D match to TRBD1 (6 bases). The germline V gene encodes CDR1 GTSNPN and CDR2 SVGIG (reference sequence). V was pared by 3 bases and J by 2 bases, with 13 bases between. CDR3 size: 15 residues. CDR3 in DNA: TGTGCCTGGAGGCTGGGGGCGGTCACTAATGAAAAACTGTTTTTT. It codes for CAWRLGAVTNEKLFF.

This clone was found once. The chain is built from TRBV29-1 and TRBJ2-3; the D gene is possibly TRBD1 (6 bases). CDR3 size: 13 residues. Germline CDR1 and CDR2: SQVTM and ANQGSEA. V was shortened by 7 bases and J by 4 bases, with 15 bases between the two germline ends. The CDR3 loop reads CSAQTGLADTQYF. DNA for the CDR3: TGCAGCGCCCAAACAGGGCTGGCAGATACGCAGTATTTT.

The chain's CDR3 is CASSSGQGAEQPQHF. CDR3 nucleotides: TGTGCCAGTAGTTCGGGACAGGGGGCGGAGCAGCCCCAGCATTTT. The chain has TRBV19 and TRBJ1-5; 12 nucleotides agree with TRBD1. The J segment lost 7 bases and the V segment lost 5 bases, leaving 6 bases of the junction unmatched. Per the germline V gene, CDR1 is LNHDA and CDR2 is SQIVND (reference sequence). The CDR3 sequence is 15 residues long.

The chain is built from TRBV7-9 and TRBJ2-3; TRBD1 aligns across 7 bases. CDR3 length: 16 residues. V lost 5 bases, J lost 6 bases, and 14 bases stayed unmatched. Per the germline V gene, CDR1 is SEHNR and CDR2 is FQNEAQ (reference sequence). CDR3 coding DNA: TGTGCCAGCAGCGCCTTACAGGGGTCATATCACGATACGCAGTATTTT. This gives the protein CASSALQGSYHDTQYF.

This clone has only a few counts. The V and J genes are TRBV5-1 and TRBJ2-1, with 8 bases matching TRBD2. Germline CDR1 is SGHRS and CDR2 is YFSETQ. Trimming cost V 5 bases and J 4 bases; bases outside gene matches: 11. The CDR3 extends over 16 amino acids. In DNA, the CDR3 is TGCGCCAGCAGGTCTACCAGCGGGAGTTTTTACAATGAGCAGTTCTTC. Residues: CASRSTSGSFYNEQFF.

The chain couples TRBV11-2 to TRBJ2-3; 9 bases map to TRBD2. This CDR3 is 16 amino acids long. The germline CDR1 and CDR2 sequences are SGHAT and FQNNGV. V shed 3 bases and J 1 base; nucleotides not matched to a gene: 5. CDR3 region: CASSLIAGAGTDTQYF. The DNA for the CDR3 is TGTGCCAGCAGCTTGATAGCGGGAGCTGGCACAGATACGCAGTATTTT.

This chain connects TRBV29-1 to TRBJ2-3; 7 nucleotides line up with TRBD1. Germline V gene data show CDR1 as SQVTM and CDR2 as ANQGSEA. The CDR3 has 13 amino acids. Losses at the gene ends were 8 bases for V and 1 base for J; bases not matched to a gene: 6. The CDR3, as DNA: TGCAGCCTAAGACAGGGTGGCACAGATACGCAGTATTTT. Translating it yields CSLRQGGTDTQYF.

This clone occurred once. The chain couples TRBV6-6 to TRBJ2-7; possibly TRBD2 for D (7 bases). V was cut by 0 bases and J by 4 bases, with 16 bases left in between. CDR3 size: 16 residues. CDR1 and CDR2 (germline): MNHNY, SVGAGI (reference sequence). The CDR3 loop reads CASSYSAGAGGYEQYF. The DNA for the CDR3 is TGTGCCAGCAGTTACTCAGCAGGGGCCGGGGGGTACGAGCAGTACTTC.

This clone showed up just once. This chain connects TRBV9 to TRBJ2-3; 14 bases match TRBD2. Germline values: CDR1 SGDLS, CDR2 YYNGEE. Trimming took 2 bases from V and 5 from J; bases not matched to a gene: 4. The CDR3 covers 16 residues. CDR3 nucleotide sequence: TGTGCCAGCAGCGTCCAGGGACTAGCGGGAGTAGATACGCAGTATTTT. Translated: CASSVQGLAGVDTQYF.

This clone was seen a single time. The rearrangement links TRBV12-2 to TRBJ2-1; the table's D call TRBD2 went unverified against the DNA. TRBV12-2 corresponds to a pseudogene. The CDR3 covers 16 residues. For the CDR3, the DNA is TGTGCAAGTCGCTTAGACGGGACTAGCGGGGACAATGAGCAGTTCTTC. Its protein is CASRLDGTSGDNEQFF.

This rearrangement joins TRBV30 to TRBJ2-1; possibly TRBD2 for D (6 bases). V lost 4 bases and J 9 bases, leaving 19 bases between the germline ends. The length of the CDR3 is 14 residues. Germline loops: CDR1 GTSNPN, CDR2 SVGIG (reference sequence). This chain's CDR3 is CAWISGAGNTEQFF. CDR3 nucleotides: TGTGCCTGGATCTCGGGTGCGGGAAACACTGAGCAGTTCTTC.

This clone is a singleton in its sample. The CDR3 nucleotides read TGCGCCAGCGCTCGGGGTGCCCTCTTCCATTTATACAATGAGCAGTTCTTC. Translated, it gives CASARGALFHLYNEQFF. The chain employs TRBV4-1 and TRBJ2-1, with D perhaps TRBD2 (5 bases). The CDR3 extends over 17 amino acids. V dropped 8 bases and J dropped 4 bases, with 24 bases sitting between them. Per germline, CDR1 MGHRA and CDR2 YSYEKL.

The V gene is TRBV15, the J gene TRBJ2-1, with a weak D call TRBD2 (6 bases). Trimming cost V 0 bases and J 8 bases, with 11 bases left between them. This CDR3 has 14 amino acids. From germline, CDR1 is LNHNV and CDR2 YYDKDF (reference sequence). In DNA, the CDR3 is TGTGCCACCAGCAGAGATGGAGGGCTTGATGAGCAGTTCTTC. Residues: CATSRDGGLDEQFF.

This clone was seen a handful of times. V usage is TRBV18 and J usage is TRBJ1-1; D is uncertain. The V and J ends lost 4 bases and 8 bases respectively, with 11 bases between them. Germline CDR1 is KGHSH and CDR2 is LQKENI. This CDR3 region has 12 residues. The CDR3 DNA reads TGTGCCAGCTCACGGTCCCGAGCGGAAGCTTTCTTT. As protein: CASSRSRAEAFF.

Regarding this clone: This CDR3 fails to terminate in the conserved phenylalanine or tryptophan, so it likely reflects a read error. The chain is built from TRBV11-2 and TRBJ2-2, with 11 bases matching TRBD2. Germline V gene lookup returns CDR1 SGHAT and CDR2 FQNNGV. The CDR3 covers 14 residues. Germline trimming cut 5 bases from V and 8 bases from J; bases unmatched to any gene: 4. The CDR3 region has the DNA TGTGCCAGCAGCAGAGGGACTAGCGGAGGGGAGCTGTTTTCT. Its translation: CASSRGTSGGELFS.

The CDR3 bases are TGTGCCAGCATGTCCCCCGGGAACACCGGGGAGCTGTTTTTT. Protein: CASMSPGNTGELFF. The chain carries TRBV7-2 and TRBJ2-2; no reliable D call. The CDR3 has 14 residues. Between the trimmed V and J ends, which lost 7 bases and 1 base, there was a span of 10 bases. Germline CDR1 SGHTA, CDR2 FQGNSA.

CDR3 in amino acids: CASSLTPRVEQYF. The DNA of the CDR3 is TGTGCCAGCAGTTTAACCCCCAGGGTTGAGCAGTACTTC. The V call is TRBV27, the J call TRBJ2-7; perhaps TRBD1 as D (5 bases). CDR1 is MNHEY and CDR2 is SMNVEV in the germline V gene (reference sequence). V was trimmed by 2 bases and J by 7 bases, leaving 12 bases between them. The CDR3 runs to 13 residues.

The chain recombines TRBV9 with TRBJ2-3; D is possibly TRBD2 (5 bases). The CDR3 has 15 amino acids. Germline V gene lookup returns CDR1 SGDLS and CDR2 YYNGEE. The germline V and J ends were trimmed by 2 bases and 5 bases, with 15 bases remaining between them. The CDR3 is CASSVGLLPGDTQYF. The CDR3 nucleotides are TGTGCCAGCAGCGTTGGACTCCTCCCGGGAGATACGCAGTATTTT.

The rearrangement joins TRBV7-9 to TRBJ1-1; D uncertain. There are 13 residues in the CDR3. V lost 1 base, J lost 2 bases, and 5 bases lay in between. Germline values: CDR1 SEHNR, CDR2 FQNEAQ (reference sequence). The CDR3 bases are TGTGCCAGCAGCTTAGGGGCTAACACTGAAGCTTTCTTT. Residues: CASSLGANTEAFF.

The chain has TRBV19 and TRBJ1-5; 7 bases agree with TRBD1. This CDR3 has 17 residues. Germline V gives CDR1 LNHDA, CDR2 SQIVND (reference sequence). Unmatched junction bases numbered 6, after V lost 1 base and J lost 0 bases. In nucleotides, the CDR3 is TGTGCCAGTAGTATAGGACAGGGTGCGGCTAGCAATCAGCCCCAGCATTTT. This encodes CASSIGQGAASNQPQHF.

The V and J genes are TRBV5-1 and TRBJ1-5, with 11 bases aligning to TRBD1. There are 15 residues in the CDR3. Germline lookup yields CDR1 SGHRS and CDR2 YFSETQ. The junction had 1 base not matched to a gene; V was cut back by 0 bases and J by 5 bases. CDR3 residues: CASSLEGQGDQPQHF. The CDR3, as DNA: TGCGCCAGCAGCTTGGAGGGACAGGGGGATCAGCCCCAGCATTTT.

The chain uses TRBV7-3 and TRBJ2-1; 12 nucleotides line up with TRBD2. The CDR3 is 15 amino acids. The trim removed 5 bases at V and 4 bases at J, leaving 3 bases unmatched. The germline gives CDR1 SGHTA, CDR2 FQGTGA. The CDR3 coding sequence is TGTGCCAGCAGCCCACTAGCGGGAGGTTACAATGAGCAGTTCTTC. It translates to CASSPLAGGYNEQFF.